The sequence of this T cell receptor (beta chain) was determined in a study of shared clonotypes between healthy human individuals. Study-level points and caveats: Generation probabilities of non-shared clonotypes were lower (relative to those shared by all four donors). It was anticipated that sequencing depth would influence how many clonotypes donors shared. In a few donors, approximately 5% of naive CD4 clonotypes appeared in common.

CDR3 length: 15 residues. Germline V lookup: CDR1 MNHNS, CDR2 SASEGT. Between the trimmed V and J ends, which lost 2 bases and 9 bases, there was a span of 14 bases. Splitting of each subset's genomic DNA was done evenly across several immunoSEQ plates. Generated by immunoSEQ multiplex PCR, the TCRdb table keeps only in-frame clones and is missing some. Of approximately 2.4 million clones listed, 90% to 97% were seen once; the top ten hold 0.1% to 0.15%. Notes on this clone: What it binds is unknown.

The TCR originated in a man younger than 30 in good health. The specimen sequenced was naive CD4+ T cells sorted from blood. Specified subset: CD45RA+ positively selected. This chain connects TRBV6-1 to TRBJ1-6; a possible D gene is TRBD1 (5 bases). The CDR3 DNA sequence: TGTGCCAGCAGTGAATTCCAGGCCAGGGTTTCACCCCTCCACTTT. As protein: CASSEFQARVSPLHF.